The 10 T cell receptor beta chains given below trace back to one sample, sequenced in a study of T cell responses to AZD1222 COVID-19 vaccine. The method was immunoSEQ multiplex PCR; TCRdb's version includes in-frame clones alone and lacks a portion of them. The sample records 130,000 or so clones, 85% to 90% being singletons. The sample consisted of peripheral blood, taken on day 0 of AZD1222 vaccination. All receptors come from an adult in good health.

The V and J genes are TRBV6-2 or TRBV6-3 and TRBJ2-7, with TRBD1 identical over 7 bases. The CDR3 contains 14 residues. CDR1 is MNHEY, CDR2 SVGEGT, per germline. The V segment lost 4 bases and the J segment 4 bases; nucleotides outside the gene matches: 7. The CDR3 sequence is CASSSTGTEYEQYF. The CDR3 bases are TGTGCCAGCAGTTCCACCGGGACAGAGTACGAGCAGTACTTC.

The V gene is TRBV9, the J gene TRBJ1-2, with no clear D. V was clipped by 4 bases and J by 8 bases, with 21 bases between them. Per the germline V gene, CDR1 is SGDLS and CDR2 is YYNGEE. This CDR3 contains 15 residues. The CDR3 nucleotides read TGTGCCAGCAGCCCAATAACGGACGTAGGATTCGGCTACACCTTC. It codes for CASSPITDVGFGYTF.

V gene TRBV24-1 combines with J gene TRBJ2-5, with D hard to call. Trimming took 5 bases from V and 1 from J, leaving 4 bases between them. CDR1 and CDR2 from the germline V gene are KGHDR and SFDVKD. CDR3 size: 12 residues. CDR3 DNA: TGTGCCACCAGTGGGGTCCAAGAGACCCAGTACTTC. Its translation is CATSGVQETQYF.

This chain uses TRBV10-1 with TRBJ2-1; 7 nucleotides agree with TRBD1. This CDR3 contains 10 residues. J was trimmed by 12 bases and V by 7 bases; bases with no gene match: 3. Looked up from germline, CDR1 is WNHNN and CDR2 is SYGVQD (reference sequence). CDR3: CASIRDRQFF. The CDR3 DNA follows: TGCGCCAGCATCCGGGACAGGCAGTTCTTC.

The chain employs TRBV7-9 and TRBJ2-1; possibly TRBD2 for D (6 bases). Germline values: CDR1 SEHNR, CDR2 FQNEAQ (reference sequence). The V end was cut by 4 bases, the J end by 9 bases, with 10 bases between. The CDR3 spans 12 residues. CDR3 protein: CASSSIGGEQFF. As DNA, the CDR3 is TGTGCCAGCAGCTCTATCGGGGGTGAGCAGTTCTTC.

This rearrangement joins TRBV19 to TRBJ1-1, with D possibly TRBD1 on 5 matching bases. The CDR3 is 13 amino acids. The V end lost 7 bases, the J end lost 1 base, and 10 bases lay between the germline ends. Germline assignment: CDR1 LNHDA and CDR2 SQIVND (reference sequence). CDR3: CASKSGGNTEAFF. As DNA, the CDR3 is TGTGCCAGTAAATCGGGGGGGAACACTGAAGCTTTCTTT.

This chain joins TRBV9 and TRBJ2-2, with 9 bases matching TRBD1. Germline CDR1 and CDR2: SGDLS and YYNGEE. The CDR3 runs to 17 residues. The junction had 11 bases not matched to a gene; V was cut back by 4 bases and J by 4 bases. Written as DNA, the CDR3 is TGTGCCAGCAGCAAGAGGACAGGGGTTTTGAGCACCGGGGAGCTGTTTTTT. Its protein product is CASSKRTGVLSTGELFF.

The chain is built from TRBV27 and TRBJ2-6; 7 positions agree with TRBD1. This CDR3 is 13 amino acids long. J was trimmed by 10 bases and V by 3 bases; bases with no gene match: 3. Germline V gene sequence: CDR1 MNHEY, CDR2 SMNVEV (reference sequence). The CDR3 DNA sequence: TGTGCCAGCAGTTTGGACAGGTGGAACGTCCTGACTTTC. This gives the protein CASSLDRWNVLTF.

In this sample, this clone turned up once. This chain joins TRBV10-3 and TRBJ2-3; TRBD2 matches 7 bases. Germline CDR1 is ENHRY and CDR2 is SYGVKD. Unmatched junction bases numbered 7, after V lost 6 bases and J lost 4 bases. The CDR3 runs 14 residues. The CDR3 DNA reads as TGTGCCATCAGATATCAAACTAGCGCAGATACGCAGTATTTT. Protein: CAIRYQTSADTQYF.

This chain joins TRBV7-8 and TRBJ2-7, with D tentatively TRBD2 (6 bases). The V gene lost 2 bases and the J gene lost 3 bases, with 11 bases spanning the gap. CDR1 and CDR2 (germline): SGHVS, FQNEAQ. CDR3 length: 14 residues. CDR3 region: CASSLSGTFYEQYF. The CDR3 DNA reads as TGTGCCAGCAGCTTATCCGGGACTTTCTACGAGCAGTACTTC.